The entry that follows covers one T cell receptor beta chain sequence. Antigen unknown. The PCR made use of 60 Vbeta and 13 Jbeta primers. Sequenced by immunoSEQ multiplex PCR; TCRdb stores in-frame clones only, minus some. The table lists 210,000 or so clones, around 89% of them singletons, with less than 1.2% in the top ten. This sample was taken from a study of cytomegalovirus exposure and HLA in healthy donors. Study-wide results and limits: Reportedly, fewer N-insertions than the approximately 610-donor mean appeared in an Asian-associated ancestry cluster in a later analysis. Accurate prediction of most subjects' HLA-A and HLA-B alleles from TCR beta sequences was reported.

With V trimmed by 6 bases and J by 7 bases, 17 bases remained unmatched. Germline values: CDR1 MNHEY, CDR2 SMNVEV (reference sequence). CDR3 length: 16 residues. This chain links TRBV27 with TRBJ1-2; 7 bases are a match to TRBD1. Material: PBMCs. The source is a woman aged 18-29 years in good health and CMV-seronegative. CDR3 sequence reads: CASRPHPVSGGGGYTF. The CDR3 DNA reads TGTGCCAGCAGGCCACACCCCGTGTCAGGGGGAGGTGGCTACACCTTC.